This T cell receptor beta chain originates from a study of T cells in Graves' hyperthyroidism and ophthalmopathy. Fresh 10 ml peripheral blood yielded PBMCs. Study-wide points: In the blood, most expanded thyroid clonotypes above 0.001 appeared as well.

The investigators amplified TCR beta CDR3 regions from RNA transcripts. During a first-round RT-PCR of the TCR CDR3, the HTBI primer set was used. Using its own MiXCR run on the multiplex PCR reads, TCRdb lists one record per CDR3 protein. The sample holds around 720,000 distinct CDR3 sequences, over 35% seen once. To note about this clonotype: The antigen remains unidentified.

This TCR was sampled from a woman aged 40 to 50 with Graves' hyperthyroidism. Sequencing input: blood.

As DNA, the CDR3 is TGTGCCACCAGTGAACACCCCACCTATGGCTACACCTTC. As protein: CATSEHPTYGYTF. The V call is TRBV24-1, the J call TRBJ1-2; D unclear. CDR1 and CDR2 from the germline V gene are KGHDR and SFDVKD. Trimming shortened V by 4 bases and J by 4 bases, and 9 bases separated the two germline ends. CDR3 size: 13 residues.